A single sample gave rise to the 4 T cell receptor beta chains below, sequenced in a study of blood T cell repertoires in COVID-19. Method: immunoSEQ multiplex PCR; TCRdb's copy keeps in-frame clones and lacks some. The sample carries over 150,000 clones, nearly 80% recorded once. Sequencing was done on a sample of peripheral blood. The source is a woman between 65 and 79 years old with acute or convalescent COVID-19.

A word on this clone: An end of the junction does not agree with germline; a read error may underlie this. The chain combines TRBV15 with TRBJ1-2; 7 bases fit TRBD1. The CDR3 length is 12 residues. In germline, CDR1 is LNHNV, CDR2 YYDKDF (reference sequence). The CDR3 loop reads CATSRDSGQASF. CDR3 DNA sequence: TGTGCCACCAGCAGAGATTCAGGACAGGCGAGCTTC.

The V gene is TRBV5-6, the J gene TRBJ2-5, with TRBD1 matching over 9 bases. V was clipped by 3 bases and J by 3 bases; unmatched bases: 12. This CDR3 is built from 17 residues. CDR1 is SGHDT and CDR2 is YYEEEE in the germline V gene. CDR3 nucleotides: TGTGCCAGCAGCTGGGGCGGGACAGGGCCGATCGAAGAGACCCAGTACTTC. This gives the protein CASSWGGTGPIEETQYF.

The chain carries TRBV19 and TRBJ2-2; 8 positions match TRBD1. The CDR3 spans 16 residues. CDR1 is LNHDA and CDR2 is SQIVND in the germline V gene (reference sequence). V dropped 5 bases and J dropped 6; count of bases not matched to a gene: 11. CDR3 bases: TGTGCCAGTAGTGAGATACGGACAGGGTTCGCCGGGGAGCTGTTTTTT. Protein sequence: CASSEIRTGFAGELFF.

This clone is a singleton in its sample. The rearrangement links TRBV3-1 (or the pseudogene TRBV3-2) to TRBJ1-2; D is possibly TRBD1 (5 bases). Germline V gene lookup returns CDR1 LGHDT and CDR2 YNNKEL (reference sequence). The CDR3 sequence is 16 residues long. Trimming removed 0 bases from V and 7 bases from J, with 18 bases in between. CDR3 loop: CASSQDMRGEVGGYTF. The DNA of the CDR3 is TGTGCCAGCAGCCAAGATATGAGAGGGGAGGTGGGTGGCTACACCTTC.